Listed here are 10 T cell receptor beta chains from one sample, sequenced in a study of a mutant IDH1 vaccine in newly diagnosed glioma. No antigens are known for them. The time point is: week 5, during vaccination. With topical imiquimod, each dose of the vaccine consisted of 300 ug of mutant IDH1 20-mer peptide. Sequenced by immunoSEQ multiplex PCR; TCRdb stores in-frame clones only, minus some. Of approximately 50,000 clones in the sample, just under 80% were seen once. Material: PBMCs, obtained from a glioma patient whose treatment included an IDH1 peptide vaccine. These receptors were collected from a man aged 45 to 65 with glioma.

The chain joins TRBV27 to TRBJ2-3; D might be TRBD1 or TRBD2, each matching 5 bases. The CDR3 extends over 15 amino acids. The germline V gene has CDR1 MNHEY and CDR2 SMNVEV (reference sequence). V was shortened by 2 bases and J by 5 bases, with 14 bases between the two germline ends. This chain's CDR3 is CASSLMGDQGDTQYF. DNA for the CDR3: TGTGCCAGCAGTTTAATGGGGGATCAGGGAGATACGCAGTATTTT.

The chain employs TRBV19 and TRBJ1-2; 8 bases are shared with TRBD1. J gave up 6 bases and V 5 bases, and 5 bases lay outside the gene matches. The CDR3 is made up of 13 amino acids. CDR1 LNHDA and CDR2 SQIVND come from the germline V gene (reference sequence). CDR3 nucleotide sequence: TGTGCCAGTAGTCGGACAGGGTGGGATGGCTACACCTTC. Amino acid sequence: CASSRTGWDGYTF.

CDR3 sequence: CASSRLRDNRDTEAFF. The CDR3 nucleotides are TGCGCCAGCAGCCGCCTCCGGGACAATCGGGACACTGAAGCTTTCTTT. The rearrangement joins TRBV5-1 to TRBJ1-1, with a possible D match to TRBD1 (6 bases). There are 16 residues in the CDR3. V was pared by 4 bases and J by 3 bases, with 19 bases between. Per germline, CDR1 SGHRS and CDR2 YFSETQ.

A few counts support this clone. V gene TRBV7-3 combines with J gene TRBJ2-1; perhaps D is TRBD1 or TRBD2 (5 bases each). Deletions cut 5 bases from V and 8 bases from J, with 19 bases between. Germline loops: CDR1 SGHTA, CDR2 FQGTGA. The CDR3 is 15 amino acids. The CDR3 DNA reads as TGTGCCAGCAGCCCCCCCGGGACCTCCAGCCATGAGCAGTTCTTC. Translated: CASSPPGTSSHEQFF. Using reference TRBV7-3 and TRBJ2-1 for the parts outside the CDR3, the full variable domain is GAGVSQTPSNKVTEKGKYVELRCDPISGHTALYWYRQSLGQGPEFLIYFQGTGAADDSGLPNDRFFAVRPEGSVSTLKIQRTERGDSAVYLCASSPPGTSSHEQFFGPGTRLTVL.

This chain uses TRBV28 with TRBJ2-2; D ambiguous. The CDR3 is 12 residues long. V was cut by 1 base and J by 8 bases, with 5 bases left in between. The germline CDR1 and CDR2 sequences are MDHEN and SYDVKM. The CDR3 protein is CASSLSEGELFF. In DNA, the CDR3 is TGTGCCAGCAGTTTATCGGAAGGGGAGCTGTTTTTT.

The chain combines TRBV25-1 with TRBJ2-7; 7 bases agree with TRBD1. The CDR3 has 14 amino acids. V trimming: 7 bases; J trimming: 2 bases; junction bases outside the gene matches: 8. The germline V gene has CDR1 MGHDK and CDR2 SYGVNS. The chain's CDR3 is CASNPTGSPYEQYF. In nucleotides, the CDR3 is TGTGCCAGCAATCCGACAGGGTCCCCCTACGAGCAGTACTTC.

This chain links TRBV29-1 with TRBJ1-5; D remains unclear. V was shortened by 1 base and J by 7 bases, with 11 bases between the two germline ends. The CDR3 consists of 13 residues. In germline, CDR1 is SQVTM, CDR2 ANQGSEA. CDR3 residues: CSVEVTPGQPQHF. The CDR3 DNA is TGCAGCGTTGAAGTGACCCCCGGACAGCCCCAGCATTTT. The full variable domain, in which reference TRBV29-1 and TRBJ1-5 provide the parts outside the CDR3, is SAVISQKPSRDICQRGTSLTIQCQVDSQVTMMFWYRQQPGQSLTLIATANQGSEATYESGFVIDKFPISRPNLTFSTLTVSNMSPEDSSIYLCSVEVTPGQPQHFGDGTRLSIL.

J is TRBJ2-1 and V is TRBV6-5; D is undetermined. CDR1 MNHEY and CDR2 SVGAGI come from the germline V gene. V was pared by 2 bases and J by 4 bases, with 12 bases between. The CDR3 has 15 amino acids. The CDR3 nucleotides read TGTGCCAGCAGTTACAACTACCCCCCATACAATGAGCAGTTCTTC. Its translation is CASSYNYPPYNEQFF.

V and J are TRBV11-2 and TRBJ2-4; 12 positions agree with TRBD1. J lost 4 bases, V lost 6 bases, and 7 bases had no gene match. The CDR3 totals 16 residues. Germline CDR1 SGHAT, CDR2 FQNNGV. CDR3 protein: CASSPGTGGEKNIQYF. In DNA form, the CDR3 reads TGTGCCAGCAGTCCCGGGACAGGGGGCGAGAAAAACATTCAGTACTTC.

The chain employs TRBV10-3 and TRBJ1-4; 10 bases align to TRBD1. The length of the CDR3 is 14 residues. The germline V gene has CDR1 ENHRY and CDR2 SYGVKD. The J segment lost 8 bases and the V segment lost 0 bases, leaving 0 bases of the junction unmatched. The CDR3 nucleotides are TGTGCCATCAGTGAGTCGACAGGGGGCGAAAAACTGTTTTTT. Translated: CAISESTGGEKLFF.